This TCR beta chain was captured in a study of sequential checkpoint blockade in melanoma. Using immunoSEQ multiplex PCR, the repertoire was profiled, and TCRdb retains in-frame clones only, with some absent. The sample lists just under 20,000 clones; more than 60% were seen once. The treatment is: randomized to nivolumab then ipilimumab (arm A) or the reverse (arm B). This clone was picked up a small number of times. Trimming at V came to 6 bases and at J to 3 bases, leaving 7 bases not matched to a gene. The CDR3 covers 14 residues. Germline CDR1 reads LNHDA; CDR2 reads SQIVND (reference sequence). Sequences were derived from CD8+ T cells sorted from blood (inferred from file names), sampled from a patient given nivolumab and ipilimumab in sequence. The source of this sequence is a human donor with melanoma. V is TRBV19 and J is TRBJ2-7, with 8 bases fitting TRBD2. CDR3 coding DNA: TGTGCCAGTAGGAATAGCGGGGCTTACTACGAGCAGTACTTC. Protein product: CASRNSGAYYEQYF.